This TCR beta chain derives from a study of brain T cells in children with intractable seizures. CDR1 and CDR2 from the germline V gene are KGHDR and SFDVKD. CDR3 length: 14 amino acids. Unmatched junction bases numbered 9, after V lost 9 bases and J lost 5 bases. Generated by immunoSEQ multiplex PCR, the TCRdb table keeps only in-frame clones and is missing some. The sample shows around 80,000 clones, about 90% of them seen only once. At least one anti-epileptic drug was given before surgery. The source material was peripheral blood, sampled at surgery. This clonotype originated in a girl aged 2 to 9 with Rasmussen encephalitis and intractable seizures. The chain carries TRBV24-1 and TRBJ2-5; 9 bases agree with TRBD1. CDR3 sequence (DNA): TGTGCCACCGCCGGGACAGGGTTGGGCGAGACCCAGTACTTC. This gives the protein CATAGTGLGETQYF.